Below, 19 T cell receptor beta chains from the same sample are listed, as sequenced in a study of blood T cells in healthy people across ages. Alongside a J-beta primer mix, a sample-barcoded 5' primer served in a second PCR lasting about 7 to 11 cycles. MiXCR, run by TCRdb on the 5' RACE reads, gives a single entry per CDR3 protein. The data contain around 580,000 distinct CDR3 sequences, 47% of them singletons. Sample: blood. The source is a man older than 75 in good health.

The rearrangement links TRBV28 to TRBJ1-4, with no clear D. This CDR3 spans 12 amino acids. Germline CDR1 and CDR2: MDHEN and SYDVKM. V was shortened by 5 bases and J by 8 bases, with 9 bases between the two germline ends. CDR3 bases: TGTGCCAGCAGTAGGGTGGGCGAAAAACTGTTTTTT. Translating gives CASSRVGEKLFF. Full variable domain (remainder filled in from reference TRBV28 and TRBJ1-4): DVKVTQSSRYLVKRTGEKVFLECVQDMDHENMFWYRQDPGLGLRLIYFSYDVKMKEKGDIPEGYSVSREKKERFSLILESASTNQTSMYLCASSRVGEKLFFGSGTQLSVL.

This clonotype was seen only a few times. This sequence joins TRBV5-4 and TRBJ2-1, with D maybe TRBD1 (6 bases). Germline V gene sequence: CDR1 SGHNT, CDR2 YYREEE (reference sequence). V was pared by 2 bases and J by 5 bases, with 8 bases between. The CDR3 loop spans 13 amino acids. CDR3 amino acids: CASSFDRNNEQFF. The CDR3 nucleotides read TGTGCCAGCAGCTTCGACAGGAACAATGAGCAGTTCTTC.

This clonotype was observed once. The J gene is TRBJ2-5, the V gene TRBV6-2 or TRBV6-3; 13 nucleotides agree with TRBD2. V lost 7 bases and J lost 3; bases outside the gene matches: 11. This CDR3 has 17 amino acids. CDR1 and CDR2 (germline): MNHEY, SVGEGT. The CDR3 loop reads CASNETSGGDLKETQYF. The CDR3 region has the DNA TGTGCCAGCAATGAAACTAGCGGGGGGGATCTTAAAGAGACCCAGTACTTC.

This clonotype was detected ten times or more. The chain recombines TRBV6-5 with TRBJ2-1; weak D call: TRBD1 (6 bases). V lost 4 bases and J lost 6, with 13 bases in between. Looked up from germline, CDR1 is MNHEY and CDR2 is SVGAGI. This CDR3 spans 14 amino acids. CDR3 sequence reads: CASSFTGNLNEQFF. CDR3 nucleotides: TGTGCCAGCAGTTTCACAGGGAACCTCAATGAGCAGTTCTTC.

This clonotype was counted only a few times. The chain is built from TRBV4-3 and TRBJ2-7; no clear D gene. The CDR3 totals 13 residues. Trimming took off 0 bases at V and 4 bases at J, with 7 bases between the two ends. Per germline, CDR1 LGHNA and CDR2 YSLEER. Written as DNA, the CDR3 is TGCGCCAGCAGCCAAGATTCAGGTTACGAGCAGTACTTC. It is translated as CASSQDSGYEQYF.

The CDR3 DNA reads as TGCAGTGCTAGTCCACTCCGGGACGTAGAAAACATTCAGTACTTC. This encodes CSASPLRDVENIQYF. V and J are TRBV20-1 and TRBJ2-4; D possibly uses TRBD1 or TRBD2 (5 bases each). The germline V gene encodes CDR1 DFQATT and CDR2 SNEGSKA (reference sequence). With 3 bases removed from V and 5 bases from J, the gap between germline ends came to 17 bases. The CDR3 is 15 residues long.

The chain joins TRBV29-1 to TRBJ1-1; D is ambiguous. The length of the CDR3 is 12 residues. Trimming pared 7 bases from V and 0 bases from J, leaving 9 bases between. CDR1 SQVTM and CDR2 ANQGSEA come from the germline V gene. The CDR3 bases are TGCAGCGCCTGGACGGTGAACACTGAAGCTTTCTTT. Translated: CSAWTVNTEAFF. Variable domain in full (rest from reference TRBV29-1 and TRBJ1-1): SAVISQKPSRDICQRGTSLTIQCQVDSQVTMMFWYRQQPGQSLTLIATANQGSEATYESGFVIDKFPISRPNLTFSTLTVSNMSPEDSSIYLCSAWTVNTEAFFGQGTRLTVV.

V gene TRBV6-6 combines with J gene TRBJ2-5; maybe TRBD2 (6 bases). This CDR3 has 16 residues. Trimming left V 4 bases short and J 1 base short, with 16 bases between. Germline values: CDR1 MNHNY, CDR2 SVGAGI (reference sequence). The CDR3 loop reads CASSSPTRGVQETQYF. For the CDR3, the DNA is TGTGCCAGCAGTTCCCCCACGCGCGGGGTCCAAGAGACCCAGTACTTC.

This clonotype was counted ten times or more. This chain connects TRBV6-6 to TRBJ2-1; 9 positions agree with TRBD1. CDR3 length: 15 residues. Germline CDR1 MNHNY, CDR2 SVGAGI (reference sequence). V gave up 6 bases and J gave up 4 bases; unmatched junction bases: 7. CDR3 in DNA: TGTGCCAGCAGGGACAAGGGACAGGGATACAATGAGCAGTTCTTC. This translates into CASRDKGQGYNEQFF.

This clonotype was seen more than once but under ten times. The chain couples TRBV12-3 or TRBV12-4 to TRBJ2-5; 7 nucleotides agree with TRBD1. The CDR3 spans 15 residues. The junction had 7 bases not matched to a gene; V was cut back by 6 bases and J by 0 bases. Here the CDR3 reads CASSRGGAYQETQYF. The CDR3 region has the DNA TGTGCCAGCAGCCGAGGGGGCGCGTACCAAGAGACCCAGTACTTC.

CDR3: CVTGSSYNEQFF. As DNA, the CDR3 is TGTGTTACGGGGAGCTCCTACAATGAGCAGTTCTTC. The chain employs TRBV12-3 or TRBV12-4 and TRBJ2-1; a possible D gene is TRBD2 (5 bases). The CDR3 has 12 residues.

V gene TRBV20-1 combines with J gene TRBJ2-7; tentative D call: TRBD1 (6 bases). Trimming took 6 bases from V and 2 from J, leaving 17 bases between them. The CDR3 length is 14 residues. Looked up from germline, CDR1 is DFQATT and CDR2 is SNEGSKA (reference sequence). The CDR3 spells CSAKEQGAPYEQYF. DNA of the CDR3: TGCAGTGCCAAAGAACAGGGTGCCCCCTACGAGCAGTACTTC.

This clonotype occurred a few times. The CDR3 DNA sequence: TGCAGTGCGAGACAGGTAGAAGGCTATGGCTACACCTTC. It is translated as CSARQVEGYGYTF. The V gene is TRBV20-1, the J gene TRBJ1-2; perhaps TRBD1 as D (6 bases). Germline V CDR1 and CDR2: DFQATT, SNEGSKA (reference sequence). Trimming cost V 6 bases and J 4 bases, with 15 bases left between them. The CDR3 totals 13 residues.

The V call is TRBV28, the J call TRBJ2-6; the D is unclear. V lost 8 bases and J 2 bases, leaving 7 bases between the germline ends. The CDR3 runs to 13 residues. The germline V gene has CDR1 MDHEN and CDR2 SYDVKM. The CDR3 DNA reads TGTGCCAGCCAGACACCTGGGGCCAACGTCCTGACTTTC. It encodes CASQTPGANVLTF.

The chain joins TRBV9 to TRBJ1-6; D is unclear. The V and J ends lost 3 bases and 1 base respectively, with 8 bases between them. Germline V gives CDR1 SGDLS, CDR2 YYNGEE. This CDR3 contains 15 residues. CDR3 bases: TGTGCCAGCAGCGAACAGATTTCCTATAATTCACCCCTCCACTTT. Protein: CASSEQISYNSPLHF.

The chain's CDR3 is CASSDVGIAIQYF. In DNA form, the CDR3 reads TGTGCCAGCAGTGATGTGGGGATCGCCATTCAGTACTTC. The chain is built from TRBV2 and TRBJ2-4; no clear D gene. The CDR3 loop spans 13 amino acids. Per germline, CDR1 SNHLY and CDR2 FYNNEI. V was cut by 3 bases and J by 9 bases, with 12 bases left in between.

This chain uses TRBV5-1 with TRBJ2-7; D is possibly TRBD2 (7 bases). Trimming removed 2 bases from V and 3 bases from J, with 30 bases in between. The CDR3 is made up of 20 amino acids. Germline values: CDR1 SGHRS, CDR2 YFSETQ. CDR3 DNA sequence: TGCGCCAGCAGCTTTAAGTTAGGACGGGGGGCGGCTAGCGAAAACTACGAGCAGTACTTC. Its protein is CASSFKLGRGAASENYEQYF.

About this clonotype: One junction end disagrees with the germline gene, perhaps due to a read error. The chain employs TRBV15 and TRBJ1-2; D gene unclear. The CDR3 spans 13 residues. The V gene's germline CDR1 is LNHNV and CDR2 YYDKDF (reference sequence). The CDR3 loop is CAASRLTEYGYTF. In nucleotides, the CDR3 is TGTGCCGCCAGCAGGTTGACTGAGTATGGCTACACCTTC.

At least ten counts were recorded for this clonotype. The gene calls are TRBV6-5 and TRBJ2-1; D possibly corresponds to TRBD2 (6 bases). Germline CDR1 reads MNHEY; CDR2 reads SVGAGI. With 4 bases removed from V and 0 bases from J, the gap between germline ends came to 19 bases. This CDR3 is 18 amino acids long. The DNA of the CDR3 is TGTGCCAGCAGTTCGACCTCGTTTAGCGGAGCCTCCTACAATGAGCAGTTCTTC. It is translated as CASSSTSFSGASYNEQFF.